This record covers a single TCR beta chain. Its cognate antigen is unknown. Primers included in the PCR were 60 Vbeta and 13 Jbeta primers. The table came from immunoSEQ multiplex PCR; TCRdb's copy has only in-frame clones and leaves some out. Altogether about 98,000 clones are present, under 85% being singletons, with the ten largest covering around 9.9%. This specimen comes from a study of cytomegalovirus exposure and HLA in healthy donors. Study-level results: The listing of 150 or so TCR beta chains classed them as cytomegalovirus-associated.

CDR1 and CDR2 (germline): SGHNT, YYREEE (reference sequence). The CDR3 extends over 15 amino acids. After removal of 2 bases from V and 0 bases from J, the junction contained 2 bases not matched to a gene. This sequence was found in a man younger than 35 in good health and CMV-seropositive. This sequence joins TRBV5-4 and TRBJ1-3; TRBD1 matches 7 bases. The sequenced material came from PBMCs. The CDR3 DNA reads as TGTGCCAGCAGCTTACCAGGGGGCTCTGGAAACACCATATATTTT. Amino acids: CASSLPGGSGNTIYF.